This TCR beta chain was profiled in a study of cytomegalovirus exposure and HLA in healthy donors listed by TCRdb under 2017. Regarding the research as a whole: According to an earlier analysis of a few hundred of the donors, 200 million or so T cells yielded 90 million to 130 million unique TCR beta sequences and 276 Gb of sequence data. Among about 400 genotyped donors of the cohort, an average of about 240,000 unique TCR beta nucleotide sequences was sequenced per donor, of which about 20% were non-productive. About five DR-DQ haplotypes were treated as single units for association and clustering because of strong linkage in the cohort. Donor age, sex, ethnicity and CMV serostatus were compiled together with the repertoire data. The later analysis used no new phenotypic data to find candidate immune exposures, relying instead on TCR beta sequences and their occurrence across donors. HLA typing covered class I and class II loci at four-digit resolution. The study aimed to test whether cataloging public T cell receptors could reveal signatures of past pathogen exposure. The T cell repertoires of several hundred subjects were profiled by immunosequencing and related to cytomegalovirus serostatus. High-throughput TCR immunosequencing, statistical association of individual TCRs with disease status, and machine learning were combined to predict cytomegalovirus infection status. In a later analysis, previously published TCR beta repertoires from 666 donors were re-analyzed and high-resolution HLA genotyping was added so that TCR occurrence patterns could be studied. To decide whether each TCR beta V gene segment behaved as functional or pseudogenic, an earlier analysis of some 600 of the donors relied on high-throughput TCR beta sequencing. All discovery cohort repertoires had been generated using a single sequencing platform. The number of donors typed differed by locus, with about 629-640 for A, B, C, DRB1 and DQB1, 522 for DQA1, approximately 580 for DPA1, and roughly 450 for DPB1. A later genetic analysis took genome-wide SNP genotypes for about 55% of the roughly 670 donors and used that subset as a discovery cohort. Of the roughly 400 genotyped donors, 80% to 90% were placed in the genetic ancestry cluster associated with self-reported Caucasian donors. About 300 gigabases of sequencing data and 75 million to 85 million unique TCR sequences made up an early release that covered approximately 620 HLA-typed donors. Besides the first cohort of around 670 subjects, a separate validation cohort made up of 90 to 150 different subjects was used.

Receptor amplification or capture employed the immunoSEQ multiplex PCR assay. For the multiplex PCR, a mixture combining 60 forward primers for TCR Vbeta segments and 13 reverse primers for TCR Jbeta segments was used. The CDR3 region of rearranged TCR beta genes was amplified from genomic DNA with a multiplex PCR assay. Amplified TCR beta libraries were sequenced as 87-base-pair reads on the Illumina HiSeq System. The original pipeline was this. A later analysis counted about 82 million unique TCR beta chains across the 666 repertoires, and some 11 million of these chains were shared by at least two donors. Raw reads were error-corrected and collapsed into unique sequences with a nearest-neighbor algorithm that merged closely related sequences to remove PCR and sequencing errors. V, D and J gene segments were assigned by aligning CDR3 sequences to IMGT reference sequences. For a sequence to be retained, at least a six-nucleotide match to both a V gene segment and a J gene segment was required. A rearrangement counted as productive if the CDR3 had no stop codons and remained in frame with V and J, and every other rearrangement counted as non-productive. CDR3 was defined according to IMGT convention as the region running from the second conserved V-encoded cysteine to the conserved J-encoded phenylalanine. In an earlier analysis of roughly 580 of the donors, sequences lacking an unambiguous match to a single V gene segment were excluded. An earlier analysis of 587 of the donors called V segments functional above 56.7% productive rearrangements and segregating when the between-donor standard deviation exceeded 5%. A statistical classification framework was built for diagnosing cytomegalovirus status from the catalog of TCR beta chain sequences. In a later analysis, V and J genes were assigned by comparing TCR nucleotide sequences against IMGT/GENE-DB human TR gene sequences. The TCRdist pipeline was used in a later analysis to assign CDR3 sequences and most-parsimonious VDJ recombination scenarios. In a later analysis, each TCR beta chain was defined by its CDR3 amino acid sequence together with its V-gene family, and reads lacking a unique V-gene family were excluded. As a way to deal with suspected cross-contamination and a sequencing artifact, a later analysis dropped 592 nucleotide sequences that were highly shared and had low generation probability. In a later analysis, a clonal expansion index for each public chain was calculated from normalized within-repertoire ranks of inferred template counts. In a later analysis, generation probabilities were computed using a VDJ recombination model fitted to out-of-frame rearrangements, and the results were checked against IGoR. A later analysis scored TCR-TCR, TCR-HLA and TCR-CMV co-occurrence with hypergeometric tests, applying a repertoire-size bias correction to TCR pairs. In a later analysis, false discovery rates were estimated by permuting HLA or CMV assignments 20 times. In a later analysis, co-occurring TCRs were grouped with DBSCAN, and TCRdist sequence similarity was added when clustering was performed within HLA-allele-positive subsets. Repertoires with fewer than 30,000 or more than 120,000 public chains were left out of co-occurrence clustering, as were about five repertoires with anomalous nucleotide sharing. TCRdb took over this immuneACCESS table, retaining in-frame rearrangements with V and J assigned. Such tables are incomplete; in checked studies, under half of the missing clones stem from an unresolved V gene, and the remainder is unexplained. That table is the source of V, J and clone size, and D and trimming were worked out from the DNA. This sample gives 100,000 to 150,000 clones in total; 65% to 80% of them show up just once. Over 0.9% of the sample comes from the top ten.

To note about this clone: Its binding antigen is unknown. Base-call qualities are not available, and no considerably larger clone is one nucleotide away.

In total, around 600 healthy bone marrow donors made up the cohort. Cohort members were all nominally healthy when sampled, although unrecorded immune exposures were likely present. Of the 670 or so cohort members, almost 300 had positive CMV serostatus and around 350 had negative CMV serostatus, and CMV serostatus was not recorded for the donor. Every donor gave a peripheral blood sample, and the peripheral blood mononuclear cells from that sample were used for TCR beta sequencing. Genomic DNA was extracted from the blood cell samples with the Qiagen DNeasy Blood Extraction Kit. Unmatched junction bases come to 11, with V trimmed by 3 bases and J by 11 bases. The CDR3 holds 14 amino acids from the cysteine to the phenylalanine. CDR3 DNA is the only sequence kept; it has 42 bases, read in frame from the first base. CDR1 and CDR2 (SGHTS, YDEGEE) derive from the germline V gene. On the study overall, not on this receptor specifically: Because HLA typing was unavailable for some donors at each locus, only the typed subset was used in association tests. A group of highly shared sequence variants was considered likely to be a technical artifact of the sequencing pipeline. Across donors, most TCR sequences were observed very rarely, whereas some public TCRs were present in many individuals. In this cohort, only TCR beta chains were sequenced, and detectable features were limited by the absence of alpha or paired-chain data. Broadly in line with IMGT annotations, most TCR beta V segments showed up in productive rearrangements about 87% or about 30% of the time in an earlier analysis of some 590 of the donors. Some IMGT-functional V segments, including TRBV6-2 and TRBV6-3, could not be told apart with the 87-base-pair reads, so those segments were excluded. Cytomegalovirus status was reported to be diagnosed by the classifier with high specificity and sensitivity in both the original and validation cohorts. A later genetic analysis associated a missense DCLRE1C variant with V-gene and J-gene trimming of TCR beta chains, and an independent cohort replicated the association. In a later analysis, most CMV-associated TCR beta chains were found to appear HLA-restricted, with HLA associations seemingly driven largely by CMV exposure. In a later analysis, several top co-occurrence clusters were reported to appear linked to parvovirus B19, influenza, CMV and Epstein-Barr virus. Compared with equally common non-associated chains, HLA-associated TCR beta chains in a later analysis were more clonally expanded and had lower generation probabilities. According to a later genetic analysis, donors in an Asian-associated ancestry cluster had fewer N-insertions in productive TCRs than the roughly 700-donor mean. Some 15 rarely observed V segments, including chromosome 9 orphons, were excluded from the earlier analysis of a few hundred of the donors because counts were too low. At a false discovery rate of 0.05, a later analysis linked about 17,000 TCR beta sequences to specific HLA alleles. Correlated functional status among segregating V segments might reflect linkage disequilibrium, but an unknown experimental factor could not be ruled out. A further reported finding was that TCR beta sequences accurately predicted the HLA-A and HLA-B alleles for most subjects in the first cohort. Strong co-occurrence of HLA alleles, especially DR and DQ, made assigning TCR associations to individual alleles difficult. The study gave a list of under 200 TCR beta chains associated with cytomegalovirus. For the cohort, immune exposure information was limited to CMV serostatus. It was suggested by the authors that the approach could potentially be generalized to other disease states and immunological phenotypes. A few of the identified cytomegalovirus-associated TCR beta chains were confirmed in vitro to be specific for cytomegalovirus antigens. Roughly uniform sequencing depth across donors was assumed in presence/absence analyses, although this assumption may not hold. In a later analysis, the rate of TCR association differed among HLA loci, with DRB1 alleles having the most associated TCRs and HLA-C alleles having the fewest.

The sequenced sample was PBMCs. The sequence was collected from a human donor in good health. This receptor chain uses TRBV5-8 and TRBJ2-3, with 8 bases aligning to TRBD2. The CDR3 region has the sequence CASSYPGRDPMQYF. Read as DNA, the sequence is TGTGCCAGCAGCTACCCCGGGAGGGACCCGATGCAGTATTTT.